The clone carrying this T cell receptor (beta chain) was seen more than once but under ten times. Its target is not known. This specimen comes from a study of T-cell memory formation after mild COVID-19. General study findings and limits: Balance between CD4 and CD8 was seen in clones contracting day 15 to 85, and a CD4+ lean was seen in later expanders.

TCRdb itself ran the 5' RACE reads through MiXCR, one entry per CDR3 protein. The sample holds 350,000 to 450,000 distinct CDR3 sequences, around 15% seen once. The ends were cut back, 4 bases at V and 6 bases at J, with 9 bases in the middle. CDR3 length equals 11 residues. The germline V gene encodes CDR1 SQVTM and CDR2 ANQGSEA. The gene calls are TRBV29-1 and TRBJ1-2; the D is unclear. The TCR was taken from a man aged 18 to 29 who had mild COVID-19 (a few samples of this study predate the infection). Cell type and time point are not known. The sample comprised PBMCs or a T cell subset sorted from them (not recorded which). As DNA, the CDR3 is TGCAGCGTTGGGCCGGCGGATGGCTACACCTTC. Translated: CSVGPADGYTF.